Reported below is one TCR beta chain. As yet, its antigen is unknown. Trimming cost V 3 bases and J 2 bases; bases outside gene matches: 5. This CDR3 contains 16 residues. Germline loops: CDR1 MRHNA, CDR2 SNTAGT. This specimen comes from a study of cytomegalovirus exposure and HLA in healthy donors. Whole-study findings and limits: Serostatus for CMV was the only available immune exposure information. Analyzed later, association rates of TCRs varied across HLA loci, with DRB1 most and HLA-C fewest. Three CMV-associated chains proved CMV antigen-specific in vitro.

PCR involved 60 Vbeta and 13 Jbeta primers. As handled by the study authors: Some 11 million of the about 80 million unique TCR beta chains counted in a later analysis were shared. Libraries were prepared by immunoSEQ multiplex PCR; TCRdb keeps only in-frame clonotypes and omits some of them. That table supplies the V and J calls and clone size; D and trimming were determined from the DNA. Among 150,000 to 200,000 clones listed, roughly 85% were seen once. This sequence originates from a man between 18 and 29 years old in good health and CMV-seropositive. Input material: PBMCs. The chain links TRBV6-4 to TRBJ2-1, with 9 bases lining up with TRBD2. The CDR3 here is CASSEIAGDPYNEQFF. In DNA form, the CDR3 reads TGTGCCAGCAGTGAGATAGCGGGGGACCCCTACAATGAGCAGTTCTTC.